This T cell receptor beta chain came from a study of cytomegalovirus exposure and HLA in healthy donors. Study-wide findings and caveats: Specificity of a few CMV-associated chains for CMV antigens was verified in vitro.

The V segment lost 6 bases and the J segment 3 bases; nucleotides outside the gene matches: 5. CDR1 SGHTA and CDR2 FQGNSA come from the germline V gene. The CDR3 contains 15 residues. This clone occurred a few times. No antigen is known for it. Sequencing was performed with immunoSEQ multiplex PCR; in TCRdb, only in-frame clones are kept and a portion is missing. Found here are roughly 300,000 clones, roughly 87% of them singletons; the top ten hold over 1%. This chain connects TRBV7-2 to TRBJ2-7; 13 bases map to TRBD2. The specimen sequenced was PBMCs. The TCR comes from a woman under 40 in good health and CMV-seropositive. CDR3 nucleotide sequence: TGTGCCAGCAGGAACGGACTAGCGGGGGACTACGAGCAGTACTTC. Its protein product is CASRNGLAGDYEQYF. The full variable domain, its missing parts supplied by reference TRBV7-2 and TRBJ2-7, is GAGVSQSPSNKVTEKGKDVELRCDPISGHTALYWYRQSLGQGLEFLIYFQGNSAPDKSGLPSDRFSAERTGGSVSTLTIQRTQQEDSAVYLCASRNGLAGDYEQYFGPGTRLTVT.